The T cell receptor (beta chain) under discussion was sequenced for a study of blood T cell repertoires in COVID-19. Only in-frame clones appear in the TCRdb table, and some are missing; sequencing was by immunoSEQ multiplex PCR. The table lists roughly 200,000 clones, roughly 90% of them singletons. Trimming left V 4 bases short and J 8 bases short, with 8 bases between. Germline lookup yields CDR1 MNHEY and CDR2 SVGAGI. The CDR3 spans 11 residues. The rearrangement uses TRBV6-5 and TRBJ1-1; possibly TRBD1 for D (5 bases). The sample was peripheral blood. The source of this sequence is a man between 18 and 35 years old with active or convalescent COVID-19. Here the CDR3 reads CASSWGGEAFF. Here the CDR3 DNA reads TGTGCCAGCAGTTGGGGGGGGGAAGCTTTCTTT.